The T cell receptor beta chain under discussion was sequenced for a study of T cells in Graves' hyperthyroidism and ophthalmopathy. Turning to the study itself: At the time of initial diagnosis and before any treatment, peripheral blood was collected. Study-wide results and limits: In the analysis, a 13 V-J model separated ophthalmopathy from stable hyperthyroidism.

Per the germline V gene, CDR1 is DFQATT and CDR2 is SNEGSKA (reference sequence). V was clipped by 6 bases and J by 6 bases, with 15 bases between them. The CDR3 has 13 amino acids. A lack of ophthalmopathy progression within 18 months defined stable Graves' hyperthyroidism. Used for diagnoses were clinical symptoms, serum thyroxine and TRAb, thyroid ultrasound and orbital computed tomography. Researchers amplified the TCR beta CDR3 regions from RNA transcripts. An initial round of RT-PCR targeting the TCR CDR3 relied on the HTBI primer set. Via MiXCR, TCRdb re-called the multiplex PCR reads, giving one row per CDR3 protein. The sample carries 400,000 to 550,000 distinct CDR3 sequences, around 15% recorded once. This clonotype was counted ten times or more. No antigen is known for it.

The TCR was taken from a woman aged 18-29 years with Graves' hyperthyroidism. The rearrangement joins TRBV20-1 to TRBJ1-3; D may be TRBD1 (6 bases). The sample was blood. In DNA, the CDR3 is TGCAGTGCCGCACCTAGGGGGATAAACACCATATATTTT. Its protein product is CSAAPRGINTIYF.